This passage covers 31 T cell receptor beta chains from one sample sequenced in a study of T cells in Graves' hyperthyroidism and ophthalmopathy. Amplified TCR beta CDR3 regions came from RNA transcripts. First-round RT-PCR targeting the TCR CDR3 was performed with the HTBI primer set. TCRdb redid the calling of the multiplex PCR reads with MiXCR, one entry per CDR3 protein. Of 700,000 to 850,000 distinct CDR3 sequences listed, approximately 36% are singletons. The specimen was blood. The receptors shown here come from a woman aged 40-49 years with Graves' hyperthyroidism.

In its sample, this clonotype was seen a few times. CDR3 residues: CASIAGGENQETQYF. For the CDR3, the DNA is TGTGCCAGCATAGCCGGGGGCGAGAACCAAGAGACCCAGTACTTC. The gene calls are TRBV5-4 and TRBJ2-5, with D perhaps being TRBD1 or TRBD2 (6 bases each). Trimming shortened V by 6 bases and J by 0 bases, and 15 bases separated the two germline ends. The CDR3 is 15 residues long. Germline V gives CDR1 SGHNT, CDR2 YYREEE (reference sequence).

The V and J genes are TRBV7-2 and TRBJ2-2; 15 nucleotides agree with TRBD2. CDR3 length: 17 residues. Per germline, CDR1 SGHTA and CDR2 FQGNSA. V was clipped by 5 bases and J by 7 bases; unmatched bases: 8. The CDR3 sequence: CASSPGTSGRSDGELFF. As DNA, the CDR3 is TGTGCCAGCAGCCCTGGGACTAGCGGGAGGTCGGACGGGGAGCTGTTTTTT.

The chain uses TRBV12-3 or TRBV12-4 and TRBJ2-7, with TRBD2 matching 10 bases. The V segment lost 6 bases and the J segment 4 bases; nucleotides outside the gene matches: 6. The CDR3 is made up of 14 amino acids. CDR3 residues: CASRPSGSVYEQYF. Written as DNA, the CDR3 is TGTGCCAGCAGGCCTAGCGGGAGTGTTTACGAGCAGTACTTC.

This clonotype was observed at least ten times. V is TRBV2 and J is TRBJ1-5, with D hard to call. The CDR3 is made up of 15 amino acids. The germline CDR1 and CDR2 sequences are SNHLY and FYNNEI. V was clipped by 5 bases and J by 2 bases, with 13 bases between them. The DNA for the CDR3 is TGTGCCAGCAGTCTATCCTACACGGGCAATCAGCCCCAGCATTTT. It translates to CASSLSYTGNQPQHF.

Ten or more counts support this clonotype. The chain is built from TRBV5-1 and TRBJ1-1, with 7 nucleotides matching TRBD1. CDR1 and CDR2 from the germline V gene are SGHRS and YFSETQ. V was clipped by 3 bases and J by 1 base; unmatched bases: 3. This CDR3 is 14 amino acids long. The CDR3 protein is CASSWDSRNTEAFF. Written as DNA, the CDR3 is TGCGCCAGCAGCTGGGACAGCCGGAACACTGAAGCTTTCTTT.

This clonotype was seen a few times. It may be a read error: a sequence one base away is much more abundant. This sequence joins TRBV29-1 and TRBJ1-2; possible D gene TRBD1, 5 bases. CDR3 length equals 11 residues. Trimming shortened V by 7 bases and J by 7 bases, and 13 bases separated the two germline ends. The germline CDR1 and CDR2 sequences are SQVTM and ANQGSEA. The CDR3 loop is CSAGAGPGYTF. The CDR3, as DNA: TGCAGCGCTGGGGCAGGGCCTGGCTACACCTTC.

This clonotype has a count of ten or more. J is TRBJ2-5 and V is TRBV7-9; D gene ambiguous. CDR1 and CDR2 from the germline V gene are SEHNR and FQNEAQ (reference sequence). This CDR3 is built from 14 residues. V was pared by 5 bases and J by 7 bases, with 17 bases between. CDR3 sequence (DNA): TGTGCCAGCAGCACAACTCAGACGTCACGGACCCAGTACTTC. Translated: CASSTTQTSRTQYF.

Only a few counts were recorded for this clonotype. V is TRBV20-1 and J is TRBJ1-4, with D possibly TRBD1 on 6 matching bases. Germline CDR1 is DFQATT and CDR2 is SNEGSKA (reference sequence). Deletions cut 3 bases from V and 5 bases from J, with 13 bases between. The CDR3 runs 14 residues. CDR3: CSARMGAANEKLFF. The DNA of the CDR3 is TGCAGTGCTAGGATGGGGGCGGCGAATGAAAAACTGTTTTTT.

This clonotype was picked up many times. The chain has TRBV10-3 and TRBJ2-7; D is unresolved. This CDR3 has 16 residues. Germline V gene lookup returns CDR1 ENHRY and CDR2 SYGVKD. The V and J ends lost 0 bases and 0 bases respectively, with 12 bases between them. In nucleotides, the CDR3 is TGTGCCATCAGTGAGTCCAGGTCCCCGAGCTCCTACGAGCAGTACTTC. It yields the protein CAISESRSPSSYEQYF.

This clonotype was seen a few times. The chain employs TRBV10-3 and TRBJ2-6; 7 bases align to TRBD2. The V and J ends lost 3 bases and 4 bases, in that order; junction bases with no gene match: 6. Germline CDR1 ENHRY, CDR2 SYGVKD. The CDR3 has 16 residues. DNA of the CDR3: TGTGCCATCAGTGAAAGGGCCGGGGGGGGGGCCAACGTCCTGACTTTC. It yields the protein CAISERAGGGANVLTF.

At least ten counts were recorded for this clonotype. This sequence joins TRBV10-3 and TRBJ1-1; 7 positions match TRBD1. Per germline, CDR1 ENHRY and CDR2 SYGVKD. V dropped 10 bases and J dropped 3; count of bases not matched to a gene: 14. This CDR3 comprises 15 residues. The CDR3 DNA is TGTGCCACAGGGGGAGTGAGGGGGCACCACACTGAAGCTTTCTTT. This translates into CATGGVRGHHTEAFF.

This clonotype was counted at least ten times. The J gene is TRBJ2-2, the V gene TRBV10-3; D is uncertain. The germline V and J ends were trimmed by 2 bases and 0 bases, with 7 bases remaining between them. The CDR3 runs 15 residues. CDR1 is ENHRY, CDR2 SYGVKD, per germline. CDR3: CAISERATNTGELFF. DNA of the CDR3: TGTGCCATCAGTGAGCGAGCCACGAACACCGGGGAGCTGTTTTTT.

The count of this clonotype is one. The chain joins TRBV10-3 to TRBJ2-2; 8 positions match TRBD1. Germline V lookup: CDR1 ENHRY, CDR2 SYGVKD. Losses at the gene ends were 6 bases for V and 7 bases for J; bases not matched to a gene: 10. The CDR3 extends over 15 amino acids. CDR3 region: CAIRETGARDGELFF. In nucleotides, the CDR3 is TGTGCCATCAGGGAGACAGGGGCCAGGGACGGGGAGCTGTTTTTT.

This clonotype was seen at least ten times. The chain carries TRBV7-9 and TRBJ1-1; the D is unclear. The CDR3 has 14 residues. V lost 1 base to trimming and J lost 1 base, with 7 bases between them. Germline V lookup: CDR1 SEHNR, CDR2 FQNEAQ (reference sequence). The CDR3 region is CASSLERENTEAFF. Here the CDR3 DNA reads TGTGCCAGCAGCTTAGAAAGGGAGAACACTGAAGCTTTCTTT. The full variable domain, rest sourced from reference TRBV7-9 and TRBJ1-1, is DTGVSQNPRHKITKRGQNVTFRCDPISEHNRLYWYRQTLGQGPEFLTYFQNEAQLEKSRLLSDRFSAERPKGSFSTLEIQRTEQGDSAMYLCASSLERENTEAFFGQGTRLTVV.

A note on this clonotype: Being one base from a much bigger clone, this may be a read error. The conserved phenylalanine or tryptophan is not found at the CDR3 terminus, so this likely reflects a read error. The rearrangement uses TRBV19 and TRBJ2-2, with 7 bases fitting TRBD2. The CDR3 has 14 residues. Germline CDR1 is LNHDA and CDR2 is SQIVND (reference sequence). V lost 7 bases and J lost 5; bases outside the gene matches: 7. The CDR3 DNA sequence: TGTGCCAGTAATGTGGGAGGGAGTACCGGGGAGCTGTTTCTT. Translating gives CASNVGGSTGELFL.

This clonotype was counted ten times or more. The J gene is TRBJ2-7, the V gene TRBV15; the D gene is possibly TRBD1 (5 bases). Germline V gene sequence: CDR1 LNHNV, CDR2 YYDKDF (reference sequence). V was pared by 2 bases and J by 1 base, with 12 bases between. CDR3 length: 15 amino acids. The CDR3 nucleotides are TGTGCCACCAGCAGATCCCCGACAGTTTCCTACGAGCAGTACTTC. As protein: CATSRSPTVSYEQYF. The variable domain in full, with the rest retrieved from reference TRBV15 and TRBJ2-7, is DAMVIQNPRYQVTQFGKPVTLSCSQTLNHNVMYWYQQKSSQAPKLLFHYYDKDFNNEADTPDNFQSRRPNTSFCFLDIRSPGLGDTAMYLCATSRSPTVSYEQYFGPGTRLTVT.

The chain joins TRBV19 to TRBJ1-5; 7 bases map to TRBD1. Germline V gene sequence: CDR1 LNHDA, CDR2 SQIVND (reference sequence). This CDR3 contains 15 residues. The junction had 7 bases not matched to a gene; V was cut back by 6 bases and J by 2 bases. The CDR3 is CASSQGDWGNQPQHF. CDR3 bases: TGTGCCAGTAGCCAGGGGGATTGGGGCAATCAGCCCCAGCATTTT.

This clonotype occurred many times. A read error may account for a junction end that differs from germline. The gene calls are TRBV5-1 and TRBJ1-6; TRBD1 matches at 8 bases. This CDR3 is built from 14 residues. Germline V gene data show CDR1 as SGHRS and CDR2 as YFSETQ. This CDR3 reads CASSPGQGGSPLHF. CDR3 in DNA: TGTGCCAGCAGCCCCGGACAGGGCGGTTCACCCCTCCACTTT.

Only a few counts were recorded for this clonotype. The V gene is TRBV14, the J gene TRBJ2-5, with 7 bases fitting TRBD1. The V gene end was trimmed by 1 base and the J gene end by 4 bases; junction bases not matched to a gene: 12. The V gene's germline CDR1 is SGHDN and CDR2 FVKESK. CDR3 size: 17 residues. The chain's CDR3 is CASSQVTGTVITETQYF. The CDR3, as DNA: TGTGCCAGCAGCCAAGTGACCGGGACAGTCATTACAGAGACCCAGTACTTC. Complete variable domain (other parts from reference TRBV14 and TRBJ2-5): EAGVTQFPSHSVIEKGQTVTLRCDPISGHDNLYWYRRVMGKEIKFLLHFVKESKQDESGMPNNRFLAERTGGTYSTLKVQPAELEDSGVYFCASSQVTGTVITETQYFGPGTRLLVL.

This sequence joins TRBV29-1 and TRBJ1-1, with 7 positions matching TRBD1. Germline V gives CDR1 SQVTM, CDR2 ANQGSEA. Trimming removed 6 bases from V and 6 bases from J; junction bases left unmatched: 10. The CDR3 contains 13 residues. CDR3 nucleotides: TGCAGCGTAGTCCCAGGGGGGGACGCTGAAGCTTTCTTT. Translation: CSVVPGGDAEAFF.

This clonotype was counted at least ten times. The J gene is TRBJ1-5, the V gene TRBV7-9, with D unclear. The CDR3 is made up of 15 amino acids. V shed 1 base and J shed 3 bases, with 10 bases lying between them. From germline, CDR1 is SEHNR and CDR2 FQNEAQ (reference sequence). The CDR3 loop is CASSLETEPNQPQHF. The CDR3 DNA reads TGTGCCAGCAGCTTAGAAACAGAACCCAATCAGCCCCAGCATTTT.

CDR3 bases: TGTGCCAGTAGTGACCGGGACAGGGGGCCCTACGAGCAGTACTTC. It translates to CASSDRDRGPYEQYF. V gene TRBV19 combines with J gene TRBJ2-7; 12 nucleotides agree with TRBD1. V lost 5 bases and J lost 2; bases outside the gene matches: 4. The CDR3 has 15 residues. Germline loops: CDR1 LNHDA, CDR2 SQIVND (reference sequence).

This chain connects TRBV20-1 to TRBJ2-3; D possibly uses TRBD1 or TRBD2 (7 bases each). The ends were cut back, 3 bases at V and 4 bases at J, with 17 bases in the middle. Germline lookup yields CDR1 DFQATT and CDR2 SNEGSKA (reference sequence). The CDR3 extends over 15 amino acids. The DNA for the CDR3 is TGCAGTGCTAGTAGACAGGGAGGGTTTCCAGATACGCAGTATTTT. Translating gives CSASRQGGFPDTQYF.

This clonotype was seen a few times. This chain connects TRBV30 to TRBJ1-1; a weak D match, TRBD1 (5 bases). Germline CDR1 and CDR2: GTSNPN and SVGIG (reference sequence). The CDR3 is made up of 11 amino acids. V shed 8 bases and J shed 1 base, with 8 bases lying between them. Written as DNA, the CDR3 is TGTGCCCAGGGTCAGAACACTGAAGCTTTCTTT. Translated: CAQGQNTEAFF.

About this clonotype: This may be a read error, as it is one base from a much larger clone. This chain connects TRBV7-3 to TRBJ2-6; 12 nucleotides match TRBD1. Germline V gene data show CDR1 as SGHTA and CDR2 as FQGTGA. The CDR3 totals 17 residues. The CDR3, as DNA: TGTGCCATCAGCTACGGGACAGGGGGCATTTTAGCCAACGTCCTGACTTTC. Protein: CAISYGTGGILANVLTF.

This clonotype was picked up a small number of times. This chain uses TRBV5-5 with TRBJ1-3, with TRBD1 matching over 8 bases. Germline CDR1 reads SGHKS; CDR2 reads YYEKEE (reference sequence). Germline trimming cut 5 bases from V and 2 bases from J; bases unmatched to any gene: 6. The CDR3 is made up of 15 amino acids. The CDR3 sequence: CASSSDRVTGNTIYF. DNA for the CDR3: TGTGCCAGCAGTTCGGACAGGGTAACTGGAAACACCATATATTTT.

This clonotype was seen a handful of times. The chain is built from TRBV24-1 and TRBJ2-3; maybe TRBD2 (5 bases). CDR3 length: 15 residues. Trimming left V 3 bases short and J 4 bases short, with 13 bases between. In germline, CDR1 is KGHDR, CDR2 SFDVKD. The CDR3 sequence: CATSDAATGADTQYF. The CDR3 DNA follows: TGTGCCACCAGTGATGCGGCAACCGGGGCAGATACGCAGTATTTT.

The table lists this clonotype with a few counts. V usage is TRBV6-5 and J usage is TRBJ2-5; 15 nucleotides align to TRBD2. Germline V gives CDR1 MNHEY, CDR2 SVGAGI. The CDR3 length is 16 residues. With V trimmed by 4 bases and J by 4 bases, 4 bases remained unmatched. CDR3 protein: CASSFGLAGGGETQYF. The CDR3 DNA reads as TGTGCCAGCAGTTTCGGACTAGCGGGAGGGGGAGAGACCCAGTACTTC.

This clonotype came up a few times. V is TRBV15 and J is TRBJ1-2; D perhaps matches TRBD1 (5 bases). The CDR3 runs 15 residues. Trimming pared 0 bases from V and 3 bases from J, leaving 11 bases between. Germline-derived CDR1 and CDR2 are LNHNV and YYDKDF (reference sequence). CDR3 in DNA: TGTGCCACCAGCAGAGATCGTGGGGGGGACTATGGCTACACCTTC. Translation gives CATSRDRGGDYGYTF.

This clonotype was seen many times. This sequence joins TRBV20-1 and TRBJ2-5; 12 bases fit TRBD2. J lost 6 bases, V lost 5 bases, and 13 bases had no gene match. This CDR3 region has 16 residues. CDR1 DFQATT and CDR2 SNEGSKA come from the germline V gene (reference sequence). The CDR3 coding sequence is TGCAGTGCTGGGAGCCCTAGCGGGGGGGCCTGGCAGACCCAGTACTTC. As protein: CSAGSPSGGAWQTQYF.

The chain carries TRBV6-5 and TRBJ1-5; tentatively, D is TRBD1 (5 bases). Germline assignment: CDR1 MNHEY and CDR2 SVGAGI. This CDR3 comprises 13 residues. The ends were cut back, 0 bases at V and 8 bases at J, with 8 bases in the middle. The CDR3 DNA reads TGTGCCAGCAGTTACTCGGGGGGGGAGCCCCAGCATTTT. This translates into CASSYSGGEPQHF.